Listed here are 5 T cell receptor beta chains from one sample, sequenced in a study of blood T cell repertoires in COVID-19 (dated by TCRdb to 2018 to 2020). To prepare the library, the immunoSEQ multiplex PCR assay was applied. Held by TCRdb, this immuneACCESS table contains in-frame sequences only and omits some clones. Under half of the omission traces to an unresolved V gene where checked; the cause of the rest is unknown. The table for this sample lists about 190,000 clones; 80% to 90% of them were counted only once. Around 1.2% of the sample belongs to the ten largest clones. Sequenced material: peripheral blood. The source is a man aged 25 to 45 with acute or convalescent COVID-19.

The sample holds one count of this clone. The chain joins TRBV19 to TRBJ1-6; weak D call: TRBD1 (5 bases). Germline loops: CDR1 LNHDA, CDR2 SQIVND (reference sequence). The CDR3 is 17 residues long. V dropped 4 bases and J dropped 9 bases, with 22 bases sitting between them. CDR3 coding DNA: TGTGCCAGTAGTAGACCCTCCCAGGGAGGGAATAGTTCACCCCTCCACTTT. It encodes CASSRPSQGGNSSPLHF.

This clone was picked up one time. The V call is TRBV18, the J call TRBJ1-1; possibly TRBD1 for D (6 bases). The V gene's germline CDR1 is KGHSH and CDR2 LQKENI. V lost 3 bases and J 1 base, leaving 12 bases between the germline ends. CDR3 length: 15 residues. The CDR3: CASSPPRGTNTEAFF. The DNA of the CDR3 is TGTGCCAGCTCACCCCCCAGGGGTACGAACACTGAAGCTTTCTTT.

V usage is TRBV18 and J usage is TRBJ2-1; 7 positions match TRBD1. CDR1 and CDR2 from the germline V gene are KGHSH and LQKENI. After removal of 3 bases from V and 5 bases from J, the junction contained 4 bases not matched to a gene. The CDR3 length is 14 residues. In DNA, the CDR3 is TGTGCCAGCTCACCGGACAGGTCTAACAATGAGCAGTTCTTC. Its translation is CASSPDRSNNEQFF.

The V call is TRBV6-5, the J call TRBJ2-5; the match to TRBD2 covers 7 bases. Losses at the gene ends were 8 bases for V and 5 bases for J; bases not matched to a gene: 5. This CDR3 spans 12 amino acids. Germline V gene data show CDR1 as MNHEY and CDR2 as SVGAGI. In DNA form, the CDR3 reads TGTGCCAGCGGGAGGGGATGGGAGACCCAGTACTTC. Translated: CASGRGWETQYF.

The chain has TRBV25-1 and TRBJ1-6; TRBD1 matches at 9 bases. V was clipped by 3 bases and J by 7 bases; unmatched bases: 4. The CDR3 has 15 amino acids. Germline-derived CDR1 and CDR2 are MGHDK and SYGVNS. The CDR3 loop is CASSEVDRGNSPLHF. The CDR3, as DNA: TGTGCCAGCAGTGAGGTGGACAGGGGAAATTCACCCCTCCACTTT.